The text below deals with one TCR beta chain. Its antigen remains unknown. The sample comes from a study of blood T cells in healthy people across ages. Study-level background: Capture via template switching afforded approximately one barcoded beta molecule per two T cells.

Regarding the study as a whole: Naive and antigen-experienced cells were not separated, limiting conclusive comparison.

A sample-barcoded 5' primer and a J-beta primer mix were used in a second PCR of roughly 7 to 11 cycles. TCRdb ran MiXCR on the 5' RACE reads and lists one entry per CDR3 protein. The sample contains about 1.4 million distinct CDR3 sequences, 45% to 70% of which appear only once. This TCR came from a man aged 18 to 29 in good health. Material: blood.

The CDR3 is CASSRDSKDEQYF. The CDR3, as DNA: TGCGCCAGCAGCCGAGACAGTAAGGACGAGCAGTACTTC. The chain uses TRBV4-3 and TRBJ2-5, with a tentative D call TRBD1 (5 bases). The J call may not be correct, given that the DNA end is closer to TRBJ2-7. Germline CDR1 and CDR2: LGHNA and YSLEER. The length of the CDR3 is 13 residues.